The T cell receptor beta chain under discussion was sequenced for a study of T-cell reconstitution after alpha-beta-depleted transplantation in children. It was with unique molecular identifiers that the TCRbeta library was prepared. TCRdb processed the PCR reads anew with MiXCR; each CDR3 protein has one entry. The table lists about 610,000 distinct CDR3 sequences, about 11% of them singletons. Germline CDR1 and CDR2: ENHRY and SYGVKD. This CDR3 is 15 amino acids long. The ends were cut back, 7 bases at V and 4 bases at J, with 16 bases in the middle. The genes are TRBV10-3 and TRBJ2-2, with D unresolved. The sequences come from PBMCs from the stem cell graft donor, collected from the stem cell graft. This sequence originates from a human donor who donated a stem cell graft to a child with acute myeloid leukemia. As DNA, the CDR3 is TGTGCCATCAATTACGTGGCGTCGGGCACCGGGGAGCTGTTTTTT. The encoded protein is CAINYVASGTGELFF.